This TCR beta chain was recovered during a study of cytomegalovirus exposure and HLA in healthy donors. General study findings and limits: With later analysis, a missense DCLRE1C variant became linked to TCR beta V- and J-gene trimming.

The donors gave bone marrow, and they were healthy. Remarks on this clone: Its matching antigen is unknown.

The PCR employed 60 Vbeta primers together with 13 Jbeta primers. Original data processing: About 11 million of the 60 million to 80 million unique TCR beta chains counted in a later analysis were shared. TCRdb's table, derived via immunoSEQ multiplex PCR, lists solely in-frame clones and lacks some. The D gene and trimming were derived from the DNA, and the V and J assignments and clone size from that table. The sample holds about 200,000 clones, roughly 80% seen once. This clonotype was sampled from a woman aged 18-30 years in good health and CMV-seronegative. Specimen: PBMCs.

The DNA for the CDR3 is TGTGCCAGCCGGGACAGGGGGCCCTATGAGCAGTTCTTC. Translation: CASRDRGPYEQFF. The rearrangement uses TRBV6-5 and TRBJ2-1; 12 bases agree with TRBD1. Germline CDR1 is MNHEY and CDR2 is SVGAGI. This CDR3 region has 13 residues. Trimming took 8 bases from V and 8 from J; bases not matched to a gene: 4.